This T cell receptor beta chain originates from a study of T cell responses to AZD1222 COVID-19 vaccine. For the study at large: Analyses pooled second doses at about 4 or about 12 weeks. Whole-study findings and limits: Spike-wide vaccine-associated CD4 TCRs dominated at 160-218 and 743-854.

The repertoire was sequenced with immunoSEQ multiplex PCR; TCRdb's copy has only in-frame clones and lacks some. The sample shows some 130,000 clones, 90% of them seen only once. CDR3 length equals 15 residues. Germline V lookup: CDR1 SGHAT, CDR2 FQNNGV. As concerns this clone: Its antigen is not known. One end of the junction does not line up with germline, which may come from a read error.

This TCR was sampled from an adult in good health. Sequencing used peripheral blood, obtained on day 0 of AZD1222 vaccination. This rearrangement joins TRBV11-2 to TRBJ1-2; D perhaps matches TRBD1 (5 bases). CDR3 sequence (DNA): TGTGCCAGCAGCCTAGACAGAGGCTACTACTATGGCTACACCTTC. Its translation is CASSLDRGYYYGYTF. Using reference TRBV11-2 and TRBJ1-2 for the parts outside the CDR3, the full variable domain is EAGVAQSPRYKIIEKRQSVAFWCNPISGHATLYWYQQILGQGPKLLIQFQNNGVVDDSQLPKDRFSAERLKGVDSTLKIQPAKLEDSAVYLCASSLDRGYYYGYTFGSGTRLTVV.